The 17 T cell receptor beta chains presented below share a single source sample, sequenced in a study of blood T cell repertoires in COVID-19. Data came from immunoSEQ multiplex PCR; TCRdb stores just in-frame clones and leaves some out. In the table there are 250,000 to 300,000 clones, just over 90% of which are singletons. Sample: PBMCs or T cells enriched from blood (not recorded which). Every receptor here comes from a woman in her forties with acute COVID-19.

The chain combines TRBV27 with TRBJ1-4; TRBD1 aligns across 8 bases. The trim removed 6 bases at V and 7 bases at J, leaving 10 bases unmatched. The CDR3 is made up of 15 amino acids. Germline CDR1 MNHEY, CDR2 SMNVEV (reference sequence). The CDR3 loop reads CASSIRQGRSEKLFF. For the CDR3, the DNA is TGTGCCAGCAGCATACGACAGGGGAGGAGTGAAAAACTGTTTTTT.

CDR3 sequence: CASSSRYGYTF. CDR3 DNA: TGTGCCAGCAGTTCCAGATACGGCTACACCTTC. The rearrangement links TRBV12-3 or TRBV12-4 to TRBJ1-2; D not certain. Trimming removed 4 bases from V and 8 bases from J, with 8 bases in between. This CDR3 is 11 amino acids long.

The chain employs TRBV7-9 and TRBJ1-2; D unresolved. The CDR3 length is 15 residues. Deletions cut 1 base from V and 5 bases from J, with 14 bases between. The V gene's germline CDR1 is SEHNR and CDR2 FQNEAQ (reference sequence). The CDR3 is CASSLGDDVLYGYTF. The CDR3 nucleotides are TGTGCCAGCAGCTTAGGAGATGATGTTTTATATGGCTACACCTTC. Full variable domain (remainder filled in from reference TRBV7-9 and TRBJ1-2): DTGVSQNPRHKITKRGQNVTFRCDPISEHNRLYWYRQTLGQGPEFLTYFQNEAQLEKSRLLSDRFSAERPKGSFSTLEIQRTEQGDSAMYLCASSLGDDVLYGYTFGSGTRLTVV.

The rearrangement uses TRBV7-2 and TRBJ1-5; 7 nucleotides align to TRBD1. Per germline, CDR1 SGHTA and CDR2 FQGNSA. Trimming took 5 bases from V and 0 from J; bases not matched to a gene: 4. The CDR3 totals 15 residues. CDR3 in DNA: TGTGCCAGCAGCGCGGGACAGACTAGCAATCAGCCCCAGCATTTT. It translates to CASSAGQTSNQPQHF.

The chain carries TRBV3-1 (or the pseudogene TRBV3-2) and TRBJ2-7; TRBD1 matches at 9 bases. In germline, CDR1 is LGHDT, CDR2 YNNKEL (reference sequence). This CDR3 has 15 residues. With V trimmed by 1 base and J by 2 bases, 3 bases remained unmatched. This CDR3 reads CASSQAGTGTYEQYF. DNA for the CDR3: TGTGCCAGCAGCCAAGCGGGGACAGGGACCTACGAGCAGTACTTC.

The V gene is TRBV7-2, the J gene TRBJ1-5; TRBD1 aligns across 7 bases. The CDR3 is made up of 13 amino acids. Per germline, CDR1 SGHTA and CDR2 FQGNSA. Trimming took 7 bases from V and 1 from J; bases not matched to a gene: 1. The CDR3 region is CASKGQSNQPQHF. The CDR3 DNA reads TGTGCCAGCAAGGGACAGAGCAATCAGCCCCAGCATTTT.

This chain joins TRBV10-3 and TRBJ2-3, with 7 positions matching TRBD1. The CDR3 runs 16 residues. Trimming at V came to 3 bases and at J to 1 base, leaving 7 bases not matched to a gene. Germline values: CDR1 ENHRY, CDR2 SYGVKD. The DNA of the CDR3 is TGTGCCATCAGTGAAGGCAGGGGGTTCGGCACAGATACGCAGTATTTT. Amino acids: CAISEGRGFGTDTQYF.

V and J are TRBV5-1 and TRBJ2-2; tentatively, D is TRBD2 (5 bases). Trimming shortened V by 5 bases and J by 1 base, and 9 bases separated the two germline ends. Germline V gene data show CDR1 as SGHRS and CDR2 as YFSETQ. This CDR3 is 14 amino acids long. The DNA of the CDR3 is TGCGCCAGCAGACCCCGGGAGAACACCGGGGAGCTGTTTTTT. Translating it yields CASRPRENTGELFF.

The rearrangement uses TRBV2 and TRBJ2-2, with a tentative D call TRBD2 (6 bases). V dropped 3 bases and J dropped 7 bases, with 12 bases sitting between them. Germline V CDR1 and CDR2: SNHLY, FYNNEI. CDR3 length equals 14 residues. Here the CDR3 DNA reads TGTGCCAGCAGTGACTTGCGGGGCTACGGGGAGCTGTTTTTT. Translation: CASSDLRGYGELFF.

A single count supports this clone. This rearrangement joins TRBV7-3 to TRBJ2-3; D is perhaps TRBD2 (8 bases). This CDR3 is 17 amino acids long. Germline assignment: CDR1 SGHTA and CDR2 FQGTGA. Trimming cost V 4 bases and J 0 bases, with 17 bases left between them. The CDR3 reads CASSSRGGTASTDTQYF. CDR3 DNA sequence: TGTGCCAGCAGCTCCCGGGGGGGGACAGCTAGCACAGATACGCAGTATTTT.

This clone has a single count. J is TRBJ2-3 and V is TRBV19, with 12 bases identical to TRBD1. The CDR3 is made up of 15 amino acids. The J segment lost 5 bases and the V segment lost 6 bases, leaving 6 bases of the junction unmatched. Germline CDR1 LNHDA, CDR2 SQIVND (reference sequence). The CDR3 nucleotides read TGTGCCAGTAGACTGGGACAGGGGGCGATAGATACGCAGTATTTT. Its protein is CASRLGQGAIDTQYF.

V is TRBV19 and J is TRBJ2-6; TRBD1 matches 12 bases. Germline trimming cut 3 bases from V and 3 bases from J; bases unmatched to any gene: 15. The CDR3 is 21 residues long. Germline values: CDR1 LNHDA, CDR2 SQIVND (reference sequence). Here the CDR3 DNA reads TGTGCCAGTAGTATCTCGTATTTGGGGGGACAGGGGGCGAGTGGGGCCAACGTCCTGACTTTC. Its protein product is CASSISYLGGQGASGANVLTF.

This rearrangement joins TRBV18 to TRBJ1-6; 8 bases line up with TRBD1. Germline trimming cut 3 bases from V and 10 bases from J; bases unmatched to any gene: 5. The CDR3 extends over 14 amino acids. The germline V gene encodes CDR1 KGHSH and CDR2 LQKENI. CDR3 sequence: CASSPAGQDSPLHF. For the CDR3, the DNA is TGTGCCAGCTCACCGGCGGGACAGGACTCACCCCTCCACTTT.

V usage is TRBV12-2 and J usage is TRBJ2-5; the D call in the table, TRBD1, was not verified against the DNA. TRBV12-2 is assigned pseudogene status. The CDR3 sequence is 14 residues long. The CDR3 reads CASRFLQFQETQYF. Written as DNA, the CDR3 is TGTGCAAGTCGCTTCTTACAGTTCCAAGAGACCCAGTACTTC.

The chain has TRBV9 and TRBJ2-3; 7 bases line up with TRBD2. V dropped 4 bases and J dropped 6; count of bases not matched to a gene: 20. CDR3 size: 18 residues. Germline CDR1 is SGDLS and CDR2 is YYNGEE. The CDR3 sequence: CASSPPGGTTRWSDTQYF. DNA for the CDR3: TGTGCCAGCAGCCCCCCCGGGGGGACTACCAGGTGGTCGGATACGCAGTATTTT. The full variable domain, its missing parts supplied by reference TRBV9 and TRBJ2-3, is DSGVTQTPKHLITATGQRVTLRCSPRSGDLSVYWYQQSLDQGLQFLIQYYNGEERAKGNILERFSAQQFPDLHSELNLSSLELGDSALYFCASSPPGGTTRWSDTQYFGPGTRLTVL.

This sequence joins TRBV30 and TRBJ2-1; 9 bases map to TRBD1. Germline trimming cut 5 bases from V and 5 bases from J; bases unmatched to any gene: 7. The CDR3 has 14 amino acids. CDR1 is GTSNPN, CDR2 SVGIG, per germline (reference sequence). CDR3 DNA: TGTGCCTGGTCCGGGACAGGGAGGGACAATGAGCAGTTCTTC. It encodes CAWSGTGRDNEQFF.

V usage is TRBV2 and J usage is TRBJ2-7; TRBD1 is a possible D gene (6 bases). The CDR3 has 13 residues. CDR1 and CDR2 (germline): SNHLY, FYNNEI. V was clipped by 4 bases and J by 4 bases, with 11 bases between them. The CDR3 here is CASSGQVVYEQYF. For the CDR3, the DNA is TGTGCCAGCAGTGGACAGGTTGTATACGAGCAGTACTTC.